The rows below give T cell receptor beta chains drawn from one sample of a study of blood T cells in healthy people across ages. TCRdb recomputed calls from the 5' RACE reads with MiXCR, one row per CDR3 protein. Of around 1,000,000 distinct CDR3 sequences detected, around 27% appear once; the ten largest clones hold approximately 0.79%. This sample also appeared in a second study, on T cells of mothers and their children.

Sequences were obtained from blood. The source is a girl aged 2-10 years in good health. Both conserved end residues are trimmed from each CDR3. The D gene is left open where the match is weak.

D: TRBD1; V: TRBV3-1; J: TRBJ2-5; CDR3: ASSPFTGTVEQETQY
D: TRBD2; V: TRBV28; J: TRBJ2-7; CDR3: ASSLGLGGGRDFEQY
D: .; V: TRBV3-1; J: TRBJ2-1; CDR3: ASSQDGGVKGKSYNEQF
D: .; V: TRBV11-2; J: TRBJ2-5; CDR3: ASSWGSRVEEETQY
D: .; V: TRBV18; J: TRBJ2-1; CDR3: ASSLGTVRSGLGEQF
D: .; V: TRBV6-2/TRBV6-3; J: .; CDR3: ASSYSLGDAQF
D: .; V: TRBV7-2; J: TRBJ2-5; CDR3: ASSLEGQGIETQY
D: .; V: TRBV6-2/TRBV6-3; J: TRBJ2-1; CDR3: ASRGRVLASVDNEQF
D: .; V: TRBV4-1; J: TRBJ1-4; CDR3: ASSPRGGRAEKLF
D: .; V: TRBV2; J: .; CDR3: ASSPGLAPNTDTQH
D: TRBD2; V: TRBV20-1; J: TRBJ2-1; CDR3: SATEASGSENEQF
D: TRBD1; V: TRBV7-9; J: TRBJ1-2; CDR3: STTRQGAVYGYT
D: .; V: TRBV7-3; J: TRBJ2-1; CDR3: ASSLFEYNEQF
D: TRBD1; V: TRBV10-3; J: .; CDR3: ASGTGGSVYEQY
D: .; V: TRBV20-1; J: .; CDR3: SARDSQEGEETQY
D: .; V: TRBV20-1; J: TRBJ2-7; CDR3: SARGNSASSYEQY
D: TRBD2; V: TRBV10-3; J: TRBJ2-1; CDR3: AIRGGLAGGPLSEQF
D: .; V: TRBV10-3; J: TRBJ1-4; CDR3: AISEGSTNEKLF
D: TRBD1; V: TRBV28; J: TRBJ1-2; CDR3: ASSLSATGTYYGYT
D: .; V: TRBV28; J: TRBJ2-1; CDR3: ASSTTTSTVWDEQF
D: .; V: TRBV14; J: TRBJ2-7; CDR3: ASSQDKEGRWVSEQY
D: .; V: TRBV7-9; J: TRBJ2-7; CDR3: ASSIKFSYEQY
D: TRBD2; V: TRBV7-2; J: TRBJ2-4; CDR3: ASSVTWRGASKNIQY
D: TRBD2; V: TRBV9; J: TRBJ2-1; CDR3: ASSALAGAAYNEQF
D: TRBD1; V: TRBV6-5; J: TRBJ1-2; CDR3: ASRRDRGDGYT
D: .; V: TRBV9; J: TRBJ2-1; CDR3: ASTVGDRNEQF
D: TRBD2; V: TRBV20-1; J: TRBJ2-1; CDR3: SAASGGYNEQF
D: TRBD1; V: TRBV11-3; J: TRBJ2-3; CDR3: ASSFRQGWTDTQY
D: .; V: TRBV5-1; J: TRBJ2-3; CDR3: ASSLQGSTDTQY
D: .; V: TRBV24-1; J: TRBJ1-2; CDR3: ATSGATYGYT
D: .; V: TRBV4-2; J: TRBJ1-1; CDR3: ASSHPRSGRNTEAF
D: .; V: TRBV20-1; J: TRBJ1-4; CDR3: SANTGGLEKLF
D: .; V: TRBV19; J: TRBJ2-2; CDR3: ASAWGGFTGELF
D: .; V: TRBV19; J: TRBJ2-3; CDR3: ASSSLLSGVTDTQY
D: TRBD2; V: TRBV29-1; J: TRBJ2-1; CDR3: SVRSGRADEQF
D: .; V: TRBV10-3; J: TRBJ1-1; CDR3: AISESGQGEAF
D: .; V: TRBV3-1; J: TRBJ2-1; CDR3: ASSQGGPHNEQF
D: .; V: TRBV13; J: TRBJ2-7; CDR3: ASSLGPPGRIREQY
D: TRBD1; V: TRBV12-3/TRBV12-4; J: .; CDR3: AIGGQGMNEQF
D: TRBD1; V: TRBV10-3; J: .; CDR3: AVSGQGTDEQY
D: TRBD2; V: TRBV4-2; J: TRBJ2-1; CDR3: ASSPSGLAGGYNEQF
D: .; V: TRBV7-9; J: TRBJ2-5; CDR3: ASSLEQGTQQY
D: .; V: TRBV29-1; J: TRBJ2-7; CDR3: SVVLVRAYEQY
D: .; V: TRBV29-1; J: TRBJ1-4; CDR3: SAASAQQLF
D: TRBD1; V: TRBV2; J: TRBJ1-6; CDR3: ASSLGQAANSPLH
D: TRBD1; V: TRBV20-1; J: TRBJ1-5; CDR3: SADRDNQPQH
D: .; V: TRBV5-1; J: TRBJ1-2; CDR3: ASSLWPGGAYGYT
D: TRBD1; V: TRBV12-3/TRBV12-4; J: TRBJ1-1; CDR3: ASTWDRTTPEAF
D: TRBD1; V: TRBV29-1; J: TRBJ1-2; CDR3: SVKGQTIYGYT
D: .; V: TRBV12-3/TRBV12-4; J: .; CDR3: ASVAGKDTQH
D: .; V: TRBV7-2; J: TRBJ1-2; CDR3: ASREGGGAAIYGYT
D: .; V: TRBV20-1; J: TRBJ2-7; CDR3: SARGGTRTYEQY
D: .; V: TRBV29-1; J: TRBJ1-1; CDR3: SVVSNTEAF
D: TRBD2; V: TRBV7-2; J: .; CDR3: ASSFTGGVEQF
D: TRBD1; V: TRBV28; J: TRBJ2-5; CDR3: ASSPRGTGQKGPTTQY